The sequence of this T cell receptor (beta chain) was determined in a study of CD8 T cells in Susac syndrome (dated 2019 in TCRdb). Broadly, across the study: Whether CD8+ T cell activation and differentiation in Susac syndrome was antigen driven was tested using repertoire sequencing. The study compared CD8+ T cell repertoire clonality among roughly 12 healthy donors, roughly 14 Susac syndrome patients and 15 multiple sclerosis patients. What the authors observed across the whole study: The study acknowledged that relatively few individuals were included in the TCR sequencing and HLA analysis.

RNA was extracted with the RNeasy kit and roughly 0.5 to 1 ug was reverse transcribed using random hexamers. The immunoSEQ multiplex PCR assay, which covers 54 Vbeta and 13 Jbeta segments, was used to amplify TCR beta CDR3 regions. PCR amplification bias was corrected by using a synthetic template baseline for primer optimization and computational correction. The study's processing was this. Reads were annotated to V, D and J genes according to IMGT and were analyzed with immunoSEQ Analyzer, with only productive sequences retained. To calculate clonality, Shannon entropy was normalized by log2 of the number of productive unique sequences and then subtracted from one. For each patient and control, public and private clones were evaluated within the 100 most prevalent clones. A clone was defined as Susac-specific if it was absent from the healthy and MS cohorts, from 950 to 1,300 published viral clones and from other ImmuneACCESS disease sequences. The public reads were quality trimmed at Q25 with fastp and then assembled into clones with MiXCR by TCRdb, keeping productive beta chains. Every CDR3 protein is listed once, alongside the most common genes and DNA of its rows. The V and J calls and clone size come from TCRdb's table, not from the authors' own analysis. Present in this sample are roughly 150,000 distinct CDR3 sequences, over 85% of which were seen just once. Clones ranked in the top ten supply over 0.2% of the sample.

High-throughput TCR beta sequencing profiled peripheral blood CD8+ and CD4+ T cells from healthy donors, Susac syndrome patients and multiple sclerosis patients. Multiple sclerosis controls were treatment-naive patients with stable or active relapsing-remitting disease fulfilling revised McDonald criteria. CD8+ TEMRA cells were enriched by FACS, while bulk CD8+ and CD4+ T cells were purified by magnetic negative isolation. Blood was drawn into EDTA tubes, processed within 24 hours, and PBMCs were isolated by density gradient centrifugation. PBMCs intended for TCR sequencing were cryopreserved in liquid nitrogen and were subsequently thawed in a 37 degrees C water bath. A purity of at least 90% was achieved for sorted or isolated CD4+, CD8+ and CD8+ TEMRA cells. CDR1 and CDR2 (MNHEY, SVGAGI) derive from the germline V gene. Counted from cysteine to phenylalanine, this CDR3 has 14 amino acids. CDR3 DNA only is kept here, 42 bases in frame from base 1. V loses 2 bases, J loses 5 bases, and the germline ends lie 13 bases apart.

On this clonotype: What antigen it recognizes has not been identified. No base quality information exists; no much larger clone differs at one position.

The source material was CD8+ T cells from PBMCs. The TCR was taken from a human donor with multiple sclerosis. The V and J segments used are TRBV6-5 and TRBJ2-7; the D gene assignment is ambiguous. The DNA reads TGTGCCAGCAGTTACACCACCAAGGTAGACGAGCAGTACTTC. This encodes CASSYTTKVDEQYF.